This TCR beta chain was captured in a study of CD8 T cells in ankylosing spondylitis. Study observations and caveats: One TCR beta motif, made up of eight highly homologous variants, appeared characteristic of ankylosing spondylitis blood.

Quantitative molecular-barcoded 5'-RACE generated the TCR beta libraries. TCRdb ran MiXCR on the 5' RACE reads and lists one entry per CDR3 protein. The repertoire consists of 350,000 to 550,000 distinct CDR3 sequences, with about 24% occurring once and the leading ten covering 0.89%. Germline CDR1 reads SQVTM; CDR2 reads ANQGSEA. The CDR3 extends over 15 amino acids. V was pared by 6 bases and J by 2 bases, with 19 bases between. Comments on this clonotype: Antigen: not known.

This chain joins TRBV29-1 and TRBJ1-1, with D possibly TRBD1 on 5 matching bases. What was sequenced was blood, either unsorted or a sorted T cell fraction (not recorded which). The sequence came from a male donor with ankylosing spondylitis. CDR3 nucleotide sequence: TGCAGCGTCCAAAAAAGTCGGACAACCAACACTGAAGCTTTCTTT. Amino acid sequence: CSVQKSRTTNTEAFF.